Listed below are T cell receptor beta chains from one sample, sequenced in a study of cytomegalovirus exposure and HLA in healthy donors. The table came from immunoSEQ multiplex PCR; TCRdb's copy has only in-frame clones and leaves some out. In the table there are 150,000 to 200,000 clones, about 76% of which are singletons. Material for sequencing was PBMCs. The source is a woman aged 40 to 50 in good health and CMV-seropositive. Both conserved end residues are part of each CDR3. A D gene is named only where the DNA matches it firmly. Clone size is not always given. Where it is, it says once, few, many or a class for expanded clones.

v_gene	abundance	d_gene	j_gene	len	CDR3aa	CDR3nt
TRBV19	.	TRBD1	TRBJ2-7	14	CASSTGTGTYEQYF	TGTGCCAGTAGTACCGGGACAGGGACCTACGAGCAGTACTTC
TRBV28	.	.	TRBJ2-7	14	CASSLWTDSYEQYF	TGTGCCAGCAGTTTATGGACAGACTCCTACGAGCAGTACTTC
TRBV7-9	.	TRBD2	TRBJ2-7	15	CASSLISGGEREQYF	TGTGCCAGCAGCTTAATTTCGGGAGGGGAGCGCGAGCAGTACTTC
TRBV6-6	.	TRBD1	TRBJ2-7	13	CASRTGGLNEQYF	TGTGCCAGCAGAACAGGGGGCTTAAACGAGCAGTACTTC
TRBV10-1	.	TRBD2	TRBJ2-7	16	CASSEGTSGASYEQYF	TGCGCCAGCAGCGAGGGGACTAGCGGGGCCTCCTACGAGCAGTACTTC
TRBV25-1	.	.	TRBJ2-5	17	CASSEFRGLKSQETQYF	TGTGCCAGCAGTGAATTTAGGGGCCTTAAATCTCAAGAGACCCAGTACTTC
TRBV5-5	.	TRBD1	TRBJ1-2	15	CASSSSSGTAYGYTF	TGTGCCAGCAGCTCTTCCTCCGGGACAGCTTATGGCTACACCTTC
TRBV27	.	.	TRBJ1-1	11	CASSLYTEAFF	TGTGCCAGCAGTCTTTACACTGAAGCTTTCTTT
TRBV6-5	.	TRBD1	TRBJ2-1	14	CASSSRTGDSEQFF	TGTGCCAGCAGTTCCAGGACAGGGGACAGTGAGCAGTTCTTC
TRBV5-4	.	.	TRBJ2-7	14	CASSSGVGSYEQYF	TGTGCCAGCAGTTCAGGGGTTGGCTCCTACGAGCAGTACTTC
TRBV6-6	.	.	TRBJ2-1	15	CASSPLRAGGNEQFF	TGTGCCAGCAGTCCCCTGAGGGCCGGAGGAAATGAGCAGTTCTTC
TRBV25-1	.	TRBD1	TRBJ1-4	14	CASRSPTGVEKLFF	TGTGCCAGCAGATCCCCGACAGGGGTGGAAAAACTGTTTTTT
TRBV30	.	TRBD1	TRBJ2-4	16	CAWSSGQGARGDIQYF	TGTGCCTGGAGTTCGGGACAGGGGGCCAGGGGGGACATTCAGTACTTC
TRBV5-1	.	.	TRBJ2-5	14	CASSLERRDETQYF	TGCGCCAGCAGCTTGGAGCGCAGGGATGAGACCCAGTACTTC
TRBV15	.	TRBD2	TRBJ2-6	20	CATSRAQTSGRVSGANVLTF	TGTGCCACCAGCAGAGCCCAAACTAGCGGGAGGGTGTCTGGGGCCAACGTCCTGACTTTC
TRBV19	.	.	TRBJ1-2	13	CASSIRVNYGYTF	TGTGCCAGTAGTATTCGAGTTAACTATGGCTACACCTTC
TRBV29-1	.	TRBD2	TRBJ2-7	15	CSAPNQRREDYEQYF	TGCAGCGCCCCTAACCAAAGGCGGGAGGACTACGAGCAGTACTTC
TRBV7-6	.	.	TRBJ2-5	14	CASSLGTGIETQYF	TGTGCCAGCAGCTTAGGAACGGGAATAGAGACCCAGTACTTC
TRBV28	.	.	TRBJ1-6	16	CASSRRDWTYNSPLHF	TGTGCCAGCAGCCGGAGGGACTGGACGTATAATTCACCCCTCCACTTT
TRBV5-1	.	.	TRBJ2-7	15	CASSPEPRAGYEQYF	TGCGCCAGCAGCCCGGAGCCGCGGGCAGGCTACGAGCAGTACTTC
TRBV19	.	TRBD1	TRBJ1-5	16	CASSIWDRGSNQPQHF	TGTGCCAGTAGTATATGGGACAGGGGCAGCAATCAGCCCCAGCATTTT
TRBV6-5	.	.	TRBJ1-1	15	CASSYSPGGSTEAFF	TGTGCCAGCAGTTACTCGCCCGGCGGGAGCACTGAAGCTTTCTTT
TRBV7-9	.	TRBD1	TRBJ1-2	16	CASSRDSGSAGYGYTF	TGTGCCAGCAGCCGGGACAGTGGGTCGGCTGGCTATGGCTACACCTTC
TRBV7-2	.	TRBD1	TRBJ2-7	13	CASSLGGQGKKYF	TGTGCCAGCAGCTTAGGGGGACAGGGGAAGAAGTACTTC
TRBV6-4	.	.	TRBJ1-5	11	CASSETGLRHF	TGTGCCAGCAGTGAGACAGGCCTTCGGCATTTT
TRBV4-3	.	TRBD2	TRBJ2-3	18	CASSQDIRISGSTDTQYF	TGCGCCAGCAGCCAAGATATTCGTATTAGCGGGAGCACAGATACGCAGTATTTT
TRBV5-1	.	TRBD2	TRBJ2-7	15	CASSLSGLAGYGQYF	TGCGCCAGCAGCTTATCTGGCCTAGCGGGTTACGGGCAGTACTTC
TRBV5-1	.	TRBD1	TRBJ2-4	17	CASSSGDRGLGKNIQYF	TGCGCCAGCAGCTCTGGGGACAGGGGGTTGGGCAAAAACATTCAGTACTTC
TRBV5-1	.	TRBD1	TRBJ2-7	18	CASSLPEMRQGASYEQYF	TGCGCCAGCAGCTTGCCGGAAATGAGGCAGGGGGCTTCCTACGAGCAGTACTTC
TRBV18	.	TRBD1	TRBJ1-3	18	CASSPRTGGLGSGNTIYF	TGTGCCAGCTCACCACGGACAGGGGGCCTTGGCTCTGGAAACACCATATATTTT
TRBV2	.	TRBD2	TRBJ2-3	14	CASTLAGTTDTQYF	TGTGCCAGCACCTTAGCGGGAACCACAGATACGCAGTATTTT
TRBV11-2	few	TRBD2	TRBJ2-1	15	CASSSRLAGRNEQFF	TGTGCCAGCAGCTCCCGACTAGCGGGCCGCAATGAGCAGTTCTTC
TRBV9	.	.	TRBJ1-6	14	CASRGQVNNSPLHF	TGTGCCAGCAGGGGGCAGGTTAATAATTCACCCCTCCACTTT
TRBV5-4	.	TRBD1	TRBJ2-5	14	CASSRQGAVETQYF	TGTGCCAGCAGCCGACAGGGGGCGGTGGAGACCCAGTACTTC
TRBV19	.	.	TRBJ1-1	13	CASRNRRDTEAFF	TGTGCCAGTAGGAACCGCCGGGACACTGAAGCTTTCTTT
TRBV19	once	.	TRBJ2-3	16	CASKEGGTLPTDTQYF	TGTGCCAGTAAGGAAGGCGGGACTTTACCCACAGATACGCAGTATTTT
TRBV30	.	TRBD2	TRBJ2-2	15	CARLTSGANTGELFF	TGTGCCCGACTGACTAGCGGGGCGAACACCGGGGAGCTGTTTTTT
TRBV4-1	.	TRBD1	TRBJ2-5	17	CASSQDPGQGVGETQYF	TGCGCCAGCAGCCAAGATCCGGGACAGGGGGTGGGAGAGACCCAGTACTTC
TRBV6-6	few	.	TRBJ1-4	16	CASSSYGGGTNEKLFF	TGTGCCAGCAGTTCTTATGGGGGGGGAACTAATGAAAAACTGTTTTTT
TRBV13	once	TRBD2	TRBJ2-3	15	CASSFELAGADTQYF	TGTGCCAGCAGCTTCGAGCTAGCGGGAGCGGATACGCAGTATTTT
TRBV5-1	.	.	TRBJ2-1	16	CASGRVWGHGDNEQFF	TGCGCCAGCGGCCGGGTTTGGGGGCATGGGGACAATGAGCAGTTCTTC
TRBV7-2	.	.	TRBJ2-5	14	CASSYQRGPETQYF	TGTGCCAGCAGCTACCAAAGGGGTCCAGAGACCCAGTACTTC
TRBV2	.	TRBD1	TRBJ1-4	14	CASISTGGQEKLFF	TGTGCCAGCATTTCGACAGGGGGCCAAGAAAAACTGTTTTTT
TRBV7-2	.	.	TRBJ1-3	15	CASRVMEGSGNTIYF	TGTGCCAGCAGGGTTATGGAGGGCTCTGGAAACACCATATATTTT
TRBV18	.	TRBD2	TRBJ2-7	13	CASSPDSGREQYF	TGTGCCAGCTCACCAGATAGCGGGAGGGAGCAGTACTTC
TRBV30	.	TRBD2	TRBJ2-7	13	CAWNLAGYSEQYF	TGTGCCTGGAACCTAGCGGGATACTCCGAGCAGTACTTC
TRBV7-4	.	.	TRBJ1-3	17	CASSFTFVLPSGNTIYF	TGTGCCAGCAGCTTCACTTTTGTATTGCCCTCTGGAAACACCATATATTTT
TRBV6-4	.	TRBD1	TRBJ1-2	13	CASSRDRGDGYTF	TGTGCCAGCAGCCGCGACAGGGGGGATGGCTACACCTTC
TRBV2	.	.	TRBJ2-5	21	CASSKPSVVLNGGGLQETQYF	TGTGCCAGCAGTAAGCCCTCGGTAGTTCTTAATGGCGGGGGCCTCCAAGAGACCCAGTACTTC
TRBV5-5	.	TRBD1	TRBJ2-6	18	CASSRRAQGISGANVLTF	TGTGCCAGCAGCCGTCGGGCACAGGGGATTTCTGGGGCCAACGTCCTGACTTTC